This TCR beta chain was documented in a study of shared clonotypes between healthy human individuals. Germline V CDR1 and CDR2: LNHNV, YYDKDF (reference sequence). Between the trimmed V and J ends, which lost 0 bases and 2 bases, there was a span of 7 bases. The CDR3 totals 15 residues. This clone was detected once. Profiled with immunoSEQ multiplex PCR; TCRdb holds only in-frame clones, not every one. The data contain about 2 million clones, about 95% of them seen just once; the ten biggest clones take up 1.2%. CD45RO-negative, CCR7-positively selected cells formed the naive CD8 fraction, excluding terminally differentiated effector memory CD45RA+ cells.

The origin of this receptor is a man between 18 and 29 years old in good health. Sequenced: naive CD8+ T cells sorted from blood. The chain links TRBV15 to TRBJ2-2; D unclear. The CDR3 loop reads CATSRDGPNTGELFF. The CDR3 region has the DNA TGTGCCACCAGCAGAGATGGGCCTAACACCGGGGAGCTGTTTTTT.